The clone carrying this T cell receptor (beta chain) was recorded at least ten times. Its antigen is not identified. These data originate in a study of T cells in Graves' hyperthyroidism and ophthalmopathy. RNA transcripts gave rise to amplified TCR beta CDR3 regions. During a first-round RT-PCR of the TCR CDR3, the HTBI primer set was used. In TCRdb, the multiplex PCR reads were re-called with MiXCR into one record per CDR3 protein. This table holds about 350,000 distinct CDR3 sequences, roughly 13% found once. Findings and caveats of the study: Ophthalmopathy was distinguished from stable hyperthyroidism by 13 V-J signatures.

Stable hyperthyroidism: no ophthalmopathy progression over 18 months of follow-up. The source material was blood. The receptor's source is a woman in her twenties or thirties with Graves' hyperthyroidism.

For the CDR3, the DNA is TGTGCCAGCAGCCTAGGAGGCGGACTTGCCTATGGCTACACCTTC. Translated, it gives CASSLGGGLAYGYTF. J is TRBJ1-2 and V is TRBV28; D unclear. CDR1 is MDHEN, CDR2 SYDVKM, per germline. Trimming stripped 6 bases from V and 4 bases from J, with 18 bases between. This CDR3 has 15 residues.